The sequence of this T cell receptor beta chain was determined in a study of T cell responses to AZD1222 COVID-19 vaccine. Of note for this clone: Its antigen is not known.

Profiling relied on immunoSEQ multiplex PCR, and the TCRdb table lists in-frame clones only, not all of them. The sample shows 160,000 or so clones, roughly 90% of them seen only once. Analysis merged second doses at about 4 or about 12 weeks. This CDR3 contains 15 residues. V lost 3 bases and J lost 5, with 15 bases in between. Germline lookup yields CDR1 SGDLS and CDR2 YYNGEE. Whole-study results and caveats: Spike-specific TCR breadth and depth rose after two AZD1222 doses.

The TCR was taken from an adult who received the AZD1222 COVID-19 vaccine. V usage is TRBV9 and J usage is TRBJ2-1; unclear D gene. The sample consisted of peripheral blood, taken 28 days after the second AZD1222 dose. CDR3 sequence: CASSGTVAANNEQFF. The CDR3 DNA follows: TGTGCCAGCAGCGGTACAGTTGCCGCAAACAATGAGCAGTTCTTC.